One T cell receptor (beta chain) is described in this entry. Its antigen is not known. This sample was taken from a study of cytomegalovirus exposure and HLA in healthy donors. Study-wide findings and caveats: Segments of the TCR beta V type were, in most cases, productive about 87% or about 30% of the time in an earlier analysis. TCR beta chains associated with HLA were, in a later analysis, more clonally expanded than equally common others.

PCR employed 60 Vbeta and 13 Jbeta primers. This table comes from immunoSEQ multiplex PCR, and its TCRdb copy is limited to in-frame clones, with some not included. This table holds approximately 79,000 clones, roughly 79% found once. Sample: PBMCs. The TCR originated in a woman in her forties in good health and CMV-seropositive.

The CDR3 sequence is CASSLKGTGREKLFF. CDR3 nucleotide sequence: TGTGCCAGCAGCTTAAAGGGGACAGGTCGTGAAAAACTGTTTTTT. V is TRBV7-9 and J is TRBJ1-4; TRBD1 aligns across 8 bases. The CDR3 is 15 residues long. The junction had 6 bases not matched to a gene; V was cut back by 2 bases and J by 7 bases. Germline CDR1 reads SEHNR; CDR2 reads FQNEAQ (reference sequence).